A selection of T cell receptor beta chains follows, all from one sample in a study of patients and donors after allogeneic stem cell transplantation. TCRdb re-called the RT-PCR reads through MiXCR, storing one row per CDR3 protein. The data show hundreds of thousands of distinct CDR3 sequences, roughly 16% seen once. What was sequenced was blood, either unsorted or a sorted T cell fraction (not recorded which). The origin of the receptors is a human donor who was either an allogeneic HSCT recipient or a stem cell or donor lymphocyte infusion donor (not recorded which). It is not recorded whose cells these are; they may come from a transplant donor. Both conserved end residues are part of each CDR3. D genes are given only for firm matches. The size field is filled for only some rows; it gives once, few, many or a size class.

J gene,D gene,clone size,V gene,CDR3 protein,CDR3 DNA
TRBJ1-1,TRBD1,few,TRBV12-3/TRBV12-4,CASSLMAGGFLTEAFF,TGTGCCAGCAGTTTAATGGCAGGGGGCTTTCTCACTGAAGCTTTCTTT
TRBJ2-3,TRBD2,few,TRBV25-1,CASSSSGSQDTQYF,TGTGCCAGCAGTTCTAGCGGGAGTCAAGATACGCAGTATTTT
TRBJ1-1,NA,many,TRBV12-3/TRBV12-4,CASSLPNTEAFF,TGTGCCAGCAGTTTGCCGAACACTGAAGCTTTCTTT
TRBJ2-4,TRBD2,many,TRBV3-1,CASSPTSGVNIQYF,TGTGCCAGCAGCCCGACTAGCGGGGTAAACATTCAGTACTTC
TRBJ1-1,NA,NA,TRBV4-1,CASSQDKGYTEAFF,TGCGCCAGCAGCCAAGACAAGGGCTACACTGAAGCTTTCTTT
TRBJ1-5,NA,NA,TRBV6-5,CASSYRADQPQHF,TGTGCCAGCAGTTACAGGGCAGATCAGCCCCAGCATTTT
TRBJ2-7,NA,few,TRBV6-2/TRBV6-3,CASSHGGVQYF,TGTGCCAGCAGTCACGGTGGGGTGCAGTACTTC
TRBJ2-7,NA,NA,TRBV4-2,CASSQDRRDTYVKQYF,TGTGCCAGCAGCCAAGATCGGAGGGACACATATGTAAAGCAGTACTTC
TRBJ2-1,NA,NA,TRBV24-1,CATSDSKPWDEQFF,TGTGCCACCAGTGATTCCAAACCCTGGGATGAGCAGTTCTTC
TRBJ2-1,TRBD2,few,TRBV3-1,CASSRGTSGSYEQFF,TGTGCCAGCAGCCGGGGGACTAGCGGGAGCTATGAGCAGTTCTTC
TRBJ1-5,NA,NA,TRBV5-1,CASSLAQGGQPQHF,TGCGCCAGCAGCCTGGCGCAGGGTGGGCAGCCCCAGCATTTT
TRBJ2-3,TRBD2,NA,TRBV7-7,CASSPGLAGARSSTDTQYF,TGTGCCAGCAGCCCCGGACTAGCGGGAGCTAGGAGTAGCACAGATACGCAGTATTTT
TRBJ1-5,NA,NA,TRBV6-1,CASSGVMPQHF,TGTGCCAGCTCGGGGGTAATGCCCCAGCATTTT
TRBJ2-5,NA,NA,TRBV20-1,CSARDSRRGETQYF,TGCAGTGCTAGAGATTCGAGAAGGGGGGAGACCCAGTACTTC
TRBJ1-1,TRBD1,few,TRBV29-1,CERQGVTEAFF,TGCGAAAGACAGGGTGTCACTGAAGCTTTCTTT
TRBJ2-3,TRBD2,few,TRBV7-9,CASSFPLAATDTQYF,TGTGCCAGCAGCTTCCCACTAGCGGCCACAGATACGCAGTATTTT
TRBJ2-1,TRBD1,few,TRBV24-1,CATSDLGTGTRNEQFF,TGTGCCACCAGTGATTTGGGGACAGGGACGAGGAATGAGCAGTTCTTC
TRBJ1-5,NA,NA,TRBV4-1,CASSPSSGTQNQPQHF,TGCGCCAGCAGCCCTTCTTCCGGGACCCAGAATCAGCCCCAGCATTTT
TRBJ1-1,NA,NA,TRBV7-9,CARSLARRGKNTEAFF,TGTGCCCGCAGCTTAGCGCGGCGGGGGAAGAACACTGAAGCTTTCTTT
TRBJ2-3,TRBD1,NA,TRBV20-1,CSAPGTGILDTQYF,TGCAGTGCTCCAGGGACAGGGATACTAGATACGCAGTATTTT
TRBJ1-1,TRBD1,once,TRBV6-1,CASSKSQGFNTEAFF,TGTGCCAGCAGTAAGTCACAGGGGTTCAACACTGAAGCTTTCTTT
TRBJ1-1,TRBD1,NA,TRBV29-1,CSVVWDRWNTEAFF,TGCAGCGTTGTGTGGGACAGATGGAACACTGAAGCTTTCTTT